One sample yielded the 18 T cell receptor beta chains listed below, sequenced in a study of lymphopenia after photon versus proton radiotherapy. The data were produced by immunoSEQ multiplex PCR, yet TCRdb's version contains in-frame clones alone and is incomplete. The data hold roughly 13,000 clones, with approximately 90% observed a single time. Sequencing used peripheral blood, obtained from a patient treated with photon-based radiotherapy. The receptors were gathered from a man in his sixties with pancreatic cancer.

The chain recombines TRBV21-1 with TRBJ1-6; TRBD1 was called by the table and not checked on the DNA. TRBV21-1 is termed a pseudogene. The CDR3 extends over 18 amino acids. CDR3 residues: CASSPRGEGTGGHSPLHF. CDR3 bases: TGTGCCAGCAGCCCCCGTGGTGAGGGGACAGGAGGGCATTCACCCCTCCACTTT.

This sequence joins TRBV6-1 and TRBJ1-4; maybe TRBD1 (5 bases). The ends were cut back, 10 bases at V and 3 bases at J, with 15 bases in the middle. Germline lookup yields CDR1 MNHNS and CDR2 SASEGT. This CDR3 is built from 14 residues. The CDR3 here is CAISTRGANEKLFF. In DNA form, the CDR3 reads TGTGCCATATCCACGAGAGGGGCTAATGAAAAACTGTTTTTT.

This chain links TRBV2 with TRBJ2-5; 10 nucleotides match TRBD2. J gave up 3 bases and V 4 bases, and 5 bases lay outside the gene matches. This CDR3 has 15 residues. Germline values: CDR1 SNHLY, CDR2 FYNNEI. As DNA, the CDR3 is TGTGCCAGCAGTGGGACTAGCGGATCGGAAGAGACCCAGTACTTC. Protein: CASSGTSGSEETQYF. Based on the CDR3 plus reference TRBV2 and TRBJ2-5, the full variable domain is EPEVTQTPSHQVTQMGQEVILRCVPISNHLYFYWYRQILGQKVEFLVSFYNNEISEKSEIFDDQFSVERPDGSNFTLKIRSTKLEDSAMYFCASSGTSGSEETQYFGPGTRLLVL.

This clone showed up just once. J is TRBJ2-2 and V is TRBV18, with 7 bases fitting TRBD2. The V gene end was trimmed by 0 bases and the J gene end by 3 bases; junction bases not matched to a gene: 4. The length of the CDR3 is 16 residues. CDR1 is KGHSH and CDR2 is LQKENI in the germline V gene. CDR3 in DNA: TGTGCCAGCTCACCACCGGCGGGGGTGGACACCGGGGAGCTGTTTTTT. This sequence encodes CASSPPAGVDTGELFF.

The chain uses TRBV18 and TRBJ1-1; unclear D gene. This CDR3 is built from 13 residues. The V gene's germline CDR1 is KGHSH and CDR2 LQKENI. V lost 0 bases and J 2 bases, leaving 4 bases between the germline ends. CDR3 coding DNA: TGTGCCAGCTCACCACCGATAAACACTGAAGCTTTCTTT. Amino acid sequence: CASSPPINTEAFF.

A word on this clone: Germline and junction disagree at one end, which may indicate a read error. CDR3: CASSVDRGGETQYF. The CDR3 DNA is TGTGCCAGCAGCGTAGACAGGGGCGGAGAGACCCAGTACTTC. This chain links TRBV11-2 with TRBJ2-5, with 8 nucleotides matching TRBD1. Per the germline V gene, CDR1 is SGHAT and CDR2 is FQNNGV. The CDR3 is made up of 14 amino acids.

The V call is TRBV1, the J call TRBJ2-1; the table's D gene call, TRBD2, was not cross checked with the DNA. TRBV1 is classified as a pseudogene. The CDR3 runs to 15 residues. The CDR3 DNA sequence: TGCACCAGCAGCCACGGGGGAACTACGTTCAATGAGCAGTTCTTC. It yields the protein CTSSHGGTTFNEQFF.

The chain carries TRBV14 and TRBJ2-1, with unresolved D. Trimming left V 4 bases short and J 8 bases short, with 9 bases between. The CDR3 is made up of 12 amino acids. CDR1 and CDR2 from the germline V gene are SGHDN and FVKESK. CDR3 amino acids: CASSPYRDEQFF. The DNA of the CDR3 is TGTGCCAGCAGCCCGTATCGGGATGAGCAGTTCTTC.

The chain has TRBV18 and TRBJ1-1; D ambiguous. This CDR3 spans 12 amino acids. The V and J ends lost 2 bases and 3 bases respectively, with 4 bases between them. Germline assignment: CDR1 KGHSH and CDR2 LQKENI. CDR3 nucleotides: TGTGCCAGCTCACCAGAGGACACTGAAGCTTTCTTT. Its translation is CASSPEDTEAFF.

V is TRBV29-1 and J is TRBJ2-1; no clear D gene. V gave up 7 bases and J gave up 15 bases, with 16 bases separating them. This CDR3 is 10 amino acids long. Germline V CDR1 and CDR2: SQVTM, ANQGSEA. DNA for the CDR3: TGCAGCGCCTTAGTCGAGATGGCGTTCTTC. Protein product: CSALVEMAFF.

This chain uses TRBV6-7 with TRBJ1-1, with unresolved D. TRBV6-7 carries the ORF label, with uncertain function. This CDR3 has 17 amino acids. Trimming took off 2 bases at V and 4 bases at J, with 20 bases between the two ends. The CDR3 DNA reads TGTGCCAGCAGTTACCTAAAAAATGGAGAGGAGGGCACTGAAGCTTTCTTT. This gives the protein CASSYLKNGEEGTEAFF.

V gene TRBV5-6 combines with J gene TRBJ2-3, with D hard to call. CDR3 size: 15 residues. CDR1 is SGHDT and CDR2 is YYEEEE in the germline V gene. The V gene lost 4 bases and the J gene lost 4 bases, with 16 bases spanning the gap. The CDR3 region is CASSRRNLGPDTQYF. DNA of the CDR3: TGTGCCAGCAGCCGGAGAAACCTAGGGCCAGATACGCAGTATTTT. Full variable domain (remainder filled in from reference TRBV5-6 and TRBJ2-3): DAGVTQSPTHLIKTRGQQVTLRCSPKSGHDTVSWYQQALGQGPQFIFQYYEEEERQRGNFPDRFSGHQFPNYSSELNVNALLLGDSALYLCASSRRNLGPDTQYFGPGTRLTVL.

This chain connects TRBV7-2 to TRBJ1-6; D unclear. Germline V lookup: CDR1 SGHTA, CDR2 FQGNSA. Between the trimmed V and J ends, which lost 4 bases and 7 bases, there was a span of 8 bases. The CDR3 has 13 amino acids. DNA of the CDR3: TGTGCCAGCAGCTCCAATCGCAATTCACCCCTCCACTTT. It specifies CASSSNRNSPLHF.

The chain carries TRBV9 and TRBJ2-7; 7 bases match TRBD1. With 3 bases clipped from V and 2 bases from J, the junction kept 5 bases outside the gene matches. The V gene's germline CDR1 is SGDLS and CDR2 YYNGEE. CDR3 length: 14 residues. CDR3 in DNA: TGTGCCAGCAGCGATCGGGACAGCCCCTACGAGCAGTACTTC. Its protein is CASSDRDSPYEQYF. The variable domain in full, completed from reference TRBV9 and TRBJ2-7, reads DSGVTQTPKHLITATGQRVTLRCSPRSGDLSVYWYQQSLDQGLQFLIQYYNGEERAKGNILERFSAQQFPDLHSELNLSSLELGDSALYFCASSDRDSPYEQYFGPGTRLTVT.

The J gene is TRBJ2-2, the V gene TRBV12-5; D ambiguous. V was clipped by 7 bases and J by 2 bases, with 14 bases between them. This CDR3 has 15 residues. Germline CDR1 and CDR2: LGHNT and FRNRAP. CDR3 DNA sequence: TGTGCTAGTGCCCCCCGGATGGGAAACACCGGGGAGCTGTTTTTT. Amino acids: CASAPRMGNTGELFF. Filled out from reference TRBV12-5 and TRBJ2-2, the complete variable domain reads DARVTQTPRHKVTEMGQEVTMRCQPILGHNTVFWYRQTMMQGLELLAYFRNRAPLDDSGMPKDRFSAEMPDATLATLKIQPSEPRDSAVYFCASAPRMGNTGELFFGEGSRLTVL.

This chain uses TRBV19 with TRBJ2-7; 7 bases agree with TRBD1. V lost 3 bases to trimming and J lost 3 bases; unmatched junction nucleotides: 11. Germline CDR1 LNHDA, CDR2 SQIVND (reference sequence). The CDR3 is made up of 16 amino acids. The CDR3 nucleotides are TGTGCCAGTAGTATTTCGCTGGGACAGTCACACTACGAGCAGTACTTC. This gives the protein CASSISLGQSHYEQYF.

This clone came up a few times. V and J are TRBV14 and TRBJ2-6; no firm D call. Trimming took off 1 base at V and 0 bases at J, with 10 bases between the two ends. Germline CDR1 reads SGHDN; CDR2 reads FVKESK. The CDR3 is 17 amino acids. CDR3 DNA: TGTGCCAGCAGCCAAGTTCCAGGAAACTCTGGGGCCAACGTCCTGACTTTC. Amino acid sequence: CASSQVPGNSGANVLTF. Variable domain in full (rest from reference TRBV14 and TRBJ2-6): EAGVTQFPSHSVIEKGQTVTLRCDPISGHDNLYWYRRVMGKEIKFLLHFVKESKQDESGMPNNRFLAERTGGTYSTLKVQPAELEDSGVYFCASSQVPGNSGANVLTFGAGSRLTVL.

V gene TRBV7-2 combines with J gene TRBJ2-5; possible D gene TRBD1, 6 bases. The V gene lost 3 bases and the J gene lost 5 bases, with 10 bases spanning the gap. Germline V gene data show CDR1 as SGHTA and CDR2 as FQGNSA. The CDR3 totals 13 residues. This CDR3 reads CASSFHRVETQYF. In DNA, the CDR3 is TGTGCCAGCAGCTTTCACAGGGTGGAGACCCAGTACTTC. The variable domain in full, with the rest retrieved from reference TRBV7-2 and TRBJ2-5, is GAGVSQSPSNKVTEKGKDVELRCDPISGHTALYWYRQSLGQGLEFLIYFQGNSAPDKSGLPSDRFSAERTGGSVSTLTIQRTQQEDSAVYLCASSFHRVETQYFGPGTRLLVL.